These 20 T cell receptor beta chains came from one sample sequenced in a study of blood T cell repertoires in COVID-19. TCRdb's copy holds only in-frame clones and misses some; the assay was immunoSEQ multiplex PCR. Counted here are around 100,000 clones, more than 70% occurring once; the ten biggest clones make up roughly 17%. What was sequenced was peripheral blood. Receptors were obtained from a woman older than 75 in a cohort sampled during active COVID-19.

This clone was seen a single time. The CDR3 protein is CATSAPGPSNQPQHF. As DNA, the CDR3 is TGTGCCACCAGTGCTCCGGGTCCCAGCAATCAGCCCCAGCATTTT. The chain employs TRBV24-1 and TRBJ1-5; unclear D gene. Germline V gene lookup returns CDR1 KGHDR and CDR2 SFDVKD. The CDR3 is made up of 15 amino acids. The V end lost 5 bases, the J end lost 1 base, and 11 bases lay between the germline ends.

The rearrangement links TRBV11-2 to TRBJ2-2; D is perhaps TRBD2 (5 bases). This CDR3 is built from 15 residues. Between the trimmed V and J ends, which lost 5 bases and 4 bases, there was a span of 14 bases. Germline V lookup: CDR1 SGHAT, CDR2 FQNNGV. The CDR3 sequence: CASSLVPGFTGELFF. The CDR3 bases are TGTGCCAGCAGCCTAGTCCCGGGGTTCACCGGGGAGCTGTTTTTT.

This chain joins TRBV15 and TRBJ1-3, with 8 bases matching TRBD1. The trim removed 4 bases at V and 4 bases at J, leaving 9 bases unmatched. CDR1 LNHNV and CDR2 YYDKDF come from the germline V gene (reference sequence). The CDR3 spans 16 residues. The CDR3 region has the DNA TGTGCCACCAGCACCCGGGGACAGGCTCTCGGAAACACCATATATTTT. Its protein product is CATSTRGQALGNTIYF.

This clone was recorded only once. This rearrangement joins TRBV11-2 to TRBJ1-5; a weak D match, TRBD1 (5 bases). The CDR3 has 15 residues. Germline V gives CDR1 SGHAT, CDR2 FQNNGV. V lost 5 bases, J lost 7 bases, and 18 bases lay in between. The CDR3 spells CASSPGDLRVQPQHF. CDR3 DNA sequence: TGTGCCAGCAGCCCGGGGGACCTTAGGGTACAGCCCCAGCATTTT. The whole variable domain, remainder taken from reference TRBV11-2 and TRBJ1-5, is EAGVAQSPRYKIIEKRQSVAFWCNPISGHATLYWYQQILGQGPKLLIQFQNNGVVDDSQLPKDRFSAERLKGVDSTLKIQPAKLEDSAVYLCASSPGDLRVQPQHFGDGTRLSIL.

This sequence joins TRBV10-3 and TRBJ1-2; D is possibly TRBD1 (5 bases). CDR3 length equals 13 residues. Germline CDR1 reads ENHRY; CDR2 reads SYGVKD. V was pared by 7 bases and J by 6 bases, with 15 bases between. The CDR3 DNA reads as TGTGCCATCAAAGCCAGGGAAACGGATGGCTACACCTTC. This encodes CAIKARETDGYTF.

The chain couples TRBV3-1 (or the pseudogene TRBV3-2) to TRBJ2-7; a possible D gene is TRBD1 (5 bases). Germline V gene sequence: CDR1 LGHDT, CDR2 YNNKEL (reference sequence). Trimming removed 2 bases at V and 6 bases at J, with 20 bases between. The CDR3 totals 16 residues. CDR3: CASSQQLIRVSGEQYF. The CDR3 bases are TGTGCCAGCAGCCAACAGCTAATCAGGGTTTCTGGCGAGCAGTACTTC.

The count of this clone is one. This chain connects TRBV6-2 or TRBV6-3 to TRBJ2-2; D not resolved. V was shortened by 5 bases and J by 0 bases, with 7 bases between the two germline ends. The CDR3 extends over 14 amino acids. CDR1 and CDR2 (germline): MNHEY, SVGEGT. CDR3 residues: CASSPHANTGELFF. The CDR3 nucleotides are TGTGCCAGCAGTCCACACGCGAACACCGGGGAGCTGTTTTTT.

The chain recombines TRBV3-1 (or the pseudogene TRBV3-2) with TRBJ2-1; D remains unclear. CDR1 is LGHDT and CDR2 is YNNKEL in the germline V gene (reference sequence). The CDR3 covers 16 residues. With 0 bases removed from V and 5 bases from J, the gap between germline ends came to 14 bases. The CDR3 loop is CASSQDEEWWHNEQFF. The CDR3 DNA is TGTGCCAGCAGCCAAGATGAGGAATGGTGGCACAATGAGCAGTTCTTC.

The chain recombines TRBV4-1 with TRBJ2-2; tentatively, D is TRBD2 (5 bases). Trimming cost V 0 bases and J 1 base, with 6 bases left between them. CDR3 size: 15 residues. Germline loops: CDR1 MGHRA, CDR2 YSYEKL. The CDR3, as DNA: TGCGCCAGCAGCCAAGAGGGGAGGAACACCGGGGAGCTGTTTTTT. This sequence encodes CASSQEGRNTGELFF.

The chain is built from TRBV11-3 and TRBJ2-1; possible D gene TRBD2, 5 bases. The germline V gene encodes CDR1 SGHNT and CDR2 YENEEA. Between the trimmed V and J ends, which lost 1 base and 3 bases, there was a span of 7 bases. This CDR3 has 14 residues. The CDR3 region is CASSLAGIYNEQFF. In nucleotides, the CDR3 is TGTGCCAGCAGCTTAGCCGGGATCTACAATGAGCAGTTCTTC.

This clone was recorded once. The CDR3 reads CASSQGQGAYNEQFF. CDR3 bases: TGTGCCAGCTCGCAGGGACAGGGGGCTTACAATGAGCAGTTCTTC. The rearrangement uses TRBV18 and TRBJ2-1, with 12 bases matching TRBD1. The CDR3 consists of 15 residues. V shed 6 bases and J 4 bases; nucleotides not matched to a gene: 4. Germline V CDR1 and CDR2: KGHSH, LQKENI.

The gene calls are TRBV6-1 and TRBJ1-1; D may be TRBD1 (5 bases). The CDR3 contains 16 residues. Trimming removed 3 bases from V and 0 bases from J, with 14 bases in between. The V gene's germline CDR1 is MNHNS and CDR2 SASEGT. The CDR3, as DNA: TGTGCCAGCAGTGACCAGGGCGGCCGAATGAACACTGAAGCTTTCTTT. It is translated as CASSDQGGRMNTEAFF.

The CDR3 reads CASSLGGNEKLFF. The CDR3 DNA is TGTGCCAGCAGTTTAGGAGGTAATGAAAAACTGTTTTTT. The gene calls are TRBV12-3 or TRBV12-4 and TRBJ1-4; no clear D. Trimming shortened V by 1 base and J by 4 bases, and 4 bases separated the two germline ends. This CDR3 is built from 13 residues.

The chain couples TRBV19 to TRBJ1-1; TRBD1 matches at 7 bases. This CDR3 is built from 17 residues. V lost 0 bases, J lost 2 bases, and 9 bases stayed unmatched. Germline assignment: CDR1 LNHDA and CDR2 SQIVND (reference sequence). The CDR3 DNA follows: TGTGCCAGTAGTATAGAGCTGGCAGGGGACAGAAACACTGAAGCTTTCTTT. Translating gives CASSIELAGDRNTEAFF.

This chain connects TRBV2 to TRBJ2-2; tentatively, D is TRBD1 (6 bases). In germline, CDR1 is SNHLY, CDR2 FYNNEI. This CDR3 contains 15 residues. The ends were cut back, 7 bases at V and 4 bases at J, with 16 bases in the middle. The CDR3 loop is CASKRDIVSTGELFF. CDR3 DNA: TGTGCCAGCAAACGGGACATCGTTTCCACCGGGGAGCTGTTTTTT. The full variable domain, rest sourced from reference TRBV2 and TRBJ2-2, is EPEVTQTPSHQVTQMGQEVILRCVPISNHLYFYWYRQILGQKVEFLVSFYNNEISEKSEIFDDQFSVERPDGSNFTLKIRSTKLEDSAMYFCASKRDIVSTGELFFGEGSRLTVL.

The genes are TRBV19 and TRBJ2-3, with 10 bases aligning to TRBD1. V gave up 6 bases and J gave up 4 bases; unmatched junction bases: 13. The CDR3 contains 17 residues. Germline V gene sequence: CDR1 LNHDA, CDR2 SQIVND (reference sequence). The CDR3 spells CASSRRQGAIGADTQYF. The CDR3 bases are TGTGCCAGTAGCCGCCGACAGGGGGCGATAGGAGCAGATACGCAGTATTTT.

The chain employs TRBV5-6 and TRBJ2-2, with 11 bases that match TRBD2. The CDR3 consists of 15 residues. The germline V gene has CDR1 SGHDT and CDR2 YYEEEE. Trimming cost V 5 bases and J 5 bases; bases outside gene matches: 5. CDR3 DNA: TGTGCCAGCAGACTAACTAGCGGGAGAACCGGGGAGCTGTTTTTT. As protein: CASRLTSGRTGELFF.

This sequence joins TRBV5-6 and TRBJ2-7, with 7 positions matching TRBD1. The CDR3 has 14 residues. The V segment lost 4 bases and the J segment 3 bases; nucleotides outside the gene matches: 7. CDR1 SGHDT and CDR2 YYEEEE come from the germline V gene. In DNA, the CDR3 is TGTGCCAGCAGCCAGGTCCAGGGGGTCTACGAGCAGTACTTC. It codes for CASSQVQGVYEQYF.

This chain connects TRBV28 to TRBJ2-7; D is possibly TRBD1 (6 bases). CDR1 and CDR2 from the germline V gene are MDHEN and SYDVKM. This CDR3 spans 11 amino acids. V lost 4 bases, J lost 12 bases, and 13 bases lay in between. The CDR3 loop is CASSSVGARYF. The DNA of the CDR3 is TGTGCCAGCAGTTCCGTGGGGGCAAGGTACTTC. The variable domain in full, completed from reference TRBV28 and TRBJ2-7, reads DVKVTQSSRYLVKRTGEKVFLECVQDMDHENMFWYRQDPGLGLRLIYFSYDVKMKEKGDIPEGYSVSREKKERFSLILESASTNQTSMYLCASSSVGARYFGPGTRLTVT.

The chain uses TRBV5-1 and TRBJ1-5; 7 bases line up with TRBD1. In germline, CDR1 is SGHRS, CDR2 YFSETQ. The CDR3 is 15 residues long. Trimming at V came to 4 bases and at J to 1 base, leaving 5 bases not matched to a gene. The CDR3 loop reads CASSQTGASNQPQHF. In nucleotides, the CDR3 is TGCGCCAGCAGCCAAACAGGGGCGAGCAATCAGCCCCAGCATTTT.